Presented here are 16 T cell receptor beta chains from one specimen sequenced in a study of early T cells in non-severe SARS-CoV-2 infection. TCRdb reprocessed the 5' RACE reads with MiXCR, giving one entry per CDR3 protein. Of over 15,000 distinct CDR3 sequences detected, approximately 4.8% appear once; the ten largest clones hold over 5.5%. Sequenced input: whole blood. Receptors were obtained from an adult who was a healthcare worker with PCR-confirmed SARS-CoV-2 infection or an uninfected control (not recorded which).

This clonotype was observed at least ten times. CDR3 sequence reads: CSARDLAISSNEKLFF. The DNA of the CDR3 is TGCAGTGCTAGAGATCTTGCCATTTCCTCTAATGAAAAACTGTTTTTT. This sequence joins TRBV20-1 and TRBJ1-4; D is unresolved. Per germline, CDR1 DFQATT and CDR2 SNEGSKA (reference sequence). The CDR3 extends over 16 amino acids. V shed 0 bases and J shed 3 bases, with 14 bases lying between them.

This clonotype was counted many times. This rearrangement joins TRBV19 to TRBJ1-1; TRBD1 might be the D (5 bases). Germline V gene sequence: CDR1 LNHDA, CDR2 SQIVND (reference sequence). V dropped 4 bases and J dropped 4 bases, with 16 bases sitting between them. This CDR3 region has 15 residues. The chain's CDR3 is CASSNRQFGSTEAFF. The CDR3 coding sequence is TGTGCCAGTAGTAACCGACAGTTCGGGTCCACTGAAGCTTTCTTT.

This sequence joins TRBV18 and TRBJ2-3, with 7 nucleotides matching TRBD2. Germline V gives CDR1 KGHSH, CDR2 LQKENI. The CDR3 totals 16 residues. J gave up 5 bases and V 3 bases, and 11 bases lay outside the gene matches. The CDR3 sequence: CASSPTRLAGRDTQYF. The CDR3 DNA reads TGTGCCAGCTCACCTACCCGACTAGCTGGGCGAGATACGCAGTATTTT.

This clonotype was picked up many times. The chain employs TRBV5-4 and TRBJ1-2; TRBD1 agrees at 9 bases. J was trimmed by 6 bases and V by 0 bases; bases with no gene match: 9. This CDR3 is built from 16 residues. Germline loops: CDR1 SGHNT, CDR2 YYREEE (reference sequence). The CDR3 DNA reads as TGTGCCAGCAGCTTGGGCCACAGGGGGCAAGAGAATGGCTACACCTTC. Translation: CASSLGHRGQENGYTF.

This clonotype was detected many times. The CDR3 reads CAWSPGTSGYNEQFF. The CDR3 DNA follows: TGTGCCTGGAGCCCCGGGACTAGCGGGTACAATGAGCAGTTCTTC. This chain links TRBV30 with TRBJ2-1; 12 positions agree with TRBD2. The length of the CDR3 is 15 residues. The V and J ends lost 3 bases and 4 bases, in that order; junction bases with no gene match: 4. The germline CDR1 and CDR2 sequences are GTSNPN and SVGIG (reference sequence).

V gene TRBV7-9 combines with J gene TRBJ1-2; no clear D. V was shortened by 2 bases and J by 5 bases, with 9 bases between the two germline ends. Germline loops: CDR1 SEHNR, CDR2 FQNEAQ (reference sequence). The CDR3 has 13 amino acids. CDR3 in amino acids: CASSLFSEYGYTF. CDR3 bases: TGTGCCAGCAGCTTATTTTCCGAGTATGGCTACACCTTC.

This clonotype came up many times. The chain employs TRBV7-6 and TRBJ2-7; D remains unclear. V was cut by 1 base and J by 2 bases, with 9 bases left in between. CDR3 length: 14 residues. Germline lookup yields CDR1 SGHVS and CDR2 FNYEAQ. CDR3 in amino acids: CASSLDEGPYEQYF. As DNA, the CDR3 is TGTGCCAGCAGCTTAGACGAAGGTCCCTACGAGCAGTACTTC.

This clonotype was observed many times. This sequence joins TRBV7-2 and TRBJ2-5; the D is unclear. The CDR3 totals 13 residues. V dropped 5 bases and J dropped 0 bases, with 7 bases sitting between them. Looked up from germline, CDR1 is SGHTA and CDR2 is FQGNSA. The CDR3 reads CASSPGYQETQYF. The CDR3 DNA sequence: TGTGCCAGCAGCCCCGGGTACCAAGAGACCCAGTACTTC.

This clonotype has ten or more counts. V is TRBV9 and J is TRBJ2-5; 10 bases are shared with TRBD1. The V gene's germline CDR1 is SGDLS and CDR2 YYNGEE. This CDR3 comprises 19 residues. Trimming took 4 bases from V and 4 from J; bases not matched to a gene: 19. CDR3 bases: TGTGCCAGCAGCATAGGAGGACAGGGGGTCTATGGTTTGGCAGAGACCCAGTACTTC. This codes for CASSIGGQGVYGLAETQYF.

This clonotype showed up just a few times. The chain links TRBV6-5 to TRBJ1-4; D unclear. V was trimmed by 6 bases and J by 1 base, leaving 9 bases between them. There are 14 residues in the CDR3. Germline V gene data show CDR1 as MNHEY and CDR2 as SVGAGI. CDR3 loop: CASSPHGTNEKLFF. The CDR3 region has the DNA TGTGCCAGCAGCCCACATGGAACTAATGAAAAACTGTTTTTT.

By share of the sample, this clonotype is medium-sized. The rearrangement links TRBV7-2 to TRBJ2-5; TRBD2 matches at 7 bases. V was clipped by 5 bases and J by 5 bases; unmatched bases: 5. Germline lookup yields CDR1 SGHTA and CDR2 FQGNSA. This CDR3 contains 13 residues. The CDR3 DNA reads as TGTGCCAGCAGCCCTGGGAGGGGCGAGACCCAGTACTTC. It codes for CASSPGRGETQYF.

This clonotype occurred many times. The chain has TRBV5-1 and TRBJ1-1; D is undetermined. Germline assignment: CDR1 SGHRS and CDR2 YFSETQ. Trimming cost V 4 bases and J 1 base, with 11 bases left between them. This CDR3 contains 14 residues. This CDR3 reads CASSGVGRNTEAFF. The CDR3 nucleotides read TGCGCCAGCAGCGGGGTAGGGCGGAACACTGAAGCTTTCTTT.

This clonotype was recorded many times. V usage is TRBV6-7 and J usage is TRBJ2-1; 7 bases align to TRBD2. TRBV6-7 is annotated as an ORF whose role is uncertain. There are 16 residues in the CDR3. Trimming removed 0 bases from V and 7 bases from J; junction bases left unmatched: 9. Written as DNA, the CDR3 is TGTGCCAGCAGTTACTCGGTCGCGGGAGTAGTGAATGAGCAGTTCTTC. The encoded protein is CASSYSVAGVVNEQFF.

There are many counts of this clonotype. This chain connects TRBV20-1 to TRBJ2-2; TRBD2 matches at 7 bases. The CDR3 runs 17 residues. Germline CDR1 is DFQATT and CDR2 is SNEGSKA (reference sequence). V was pared by 1 base and J by 8 bases, with 16 bases of the junction left unmatched. The CDR3 coding sequence is TGCAGTGCTAGAGTTCCTAGCGGATCTGCGGTAGTGGGGGAGCTGTTTTTT. Its translation is CSARVPSGSAVVGELFF.

This clonotype has ten or more counts. The chain's CDR3 is CAWTPIGGQPQHF. CDR3 nucleotide sequence: TGTGCCTGGACCCCCATCGGAGGTCAGCCCCAGCATTTT. The chain recombines TRBV30 with TRBJ1-5; D not resolved. Germline CDR1 reads GTSNPN; CDR2 reads SVGIG (reference sequence). V was clipped by 4 bases and J by 6 bases, with 13 bases between them. This CDR3 is 13 amino acids long. The full variable domain, completed using reference TRBV30 and TRBJ1-5, is SQTIHQWPATLVQPVGSPLSLECTVEGTSNPNLYWYRQAAGRGLQLLFYSVGIGQISSEVPQNLSASRPQDRQFILSSKKLLLSDSGFYLCAWTPIGGQPQHFGDGTRLSIL.

The gene calls are TRBV9 and TRBJ2-6, with D unclear. V was shortened by 0 bases and J by 0 bases, with 4 bases between the two germline ends. This CDR3 contains 15 residues. Germline values: CDR1 SGDLS, CDR2 YYNGEE. The CDR3 coding sequence is TGTGCCAGCAGCGTAGTAAGCTCTGGGGCCAACGTCCTGACTTTC. Translated, it gives CASSVVSSGANVLTF. The full variable domain, rest sourced from reference TRBV9 and TRBJ2-6, is DSGVTQTPKHLITATGQRVTLRCSPRSGDLSVYWYQQSLDQGLQFLIQYYNGEERAKGNILERFSAQQFPDLHSELNLSSLELGDSALYFCASSVVSSGANVLTFGAGSRLTVL.